The 25 T cell receptor beta chains presented below share a single source sample, sequenced in a study of T cells in women clearing cervical HPV infection. The data were produced by immunoSEQ multiplex PCR, yet TCRdb's version contains in-frame clones alone and is incomplete. The table lists about 46,000 clones. The sample taken for sequencing was blood buffy coat. The receptors were gathered from a woman between 18 and 69 years old with a cervical HPV16 infection that either progressed to CIN3+ or cleared (not recorded which).

The CDR3 loop is CASSPWTSRYEQYF. CDR3 bases read: TGCGCCAGCAGCCCCTGGACAAGTCGCTACGAG. V and J are TRBV10-1 and TRBJ2-7, with D possibly being TRBD1 (5 bases). The CDR3 end is not reached by the read, which stops 3 residues before it; the germline J gene fills it in. This CDR3 is 14 amino acids long. V lost 6 bases and J 3 bases, leaving 15 bases between the germline ends. The germline V gene encodes CDR1 WNHNN and CDR2 SYGVQD (reference sequence).

A word on this clone: The read comes to an end 3 residues before the CDR3 does, leaving the germline J gene to fill in the end. V gene TRBV20-1 combines with J gene TRBJ2-1, with D perhaps TRBD2 (6 bases). The germline V gene encodes CDR1 DFQATT and CDR2 SNEGSKA (reference sequence). V lost 4 bases and J 7 bases, leaving 17 bases between the germline ends. There are 14 residues in the CDR3. The covered CDR3 bases are TGCAGTGCTACACTCCCGGGACTCCGGAATGAG. Residues: CSATLPGLRNE. The entire CDR3 protein reads CSATLPGLRNEQFF.

Details on this clone: The read ends 3 residues before the CDR3 terminus; that terminus is restored from the germline J gene. This chain links TRBV7-6 with TRBJ2-1, with 10 bases matching TRBD2. Germline V lookup: CDR1 SGHVS, CDR2 FNYEAQ. The CDR3 consists of 18 residues. With V trimmed by 2 bases and J by 6 bases, 13 bases remained unmatched. The sequenced CDR3 bases are TGTGCCAGCAGCTTAACAAGGGGGCTAGCGGGAGTCGGCAATGAG. Protein sequence: CASSLTRGLAGVGNE. The whole CDR3 is CASSLTRGLAGVGNEQFF. Full variable domain (outside the CDR3, taken from reference TRBV7-6 and TRBJ2-1): GAGVSQSPRYKVTKRGQDVALRCDPISGHVSLYWYRQALGQGPEFLTYFNYEAQQDKSGLPNDRFSAERPEGSISTLTIQRTEQRDSAMYRCASSLTRGLAGVGNEQFFGPGTRLTVL.

As to this clone: The CDR3 goes on 3 residues after the read ends, and that part is filled in from the germline J gene. This sequence joins TRBV29-1 and TRBJ2-2; D is ambiguous. The length of the CDR3 is 16 residues. Germline loops: CDR1 SQVTM, CDR2 ANQGSEA. V lost 2 bases and J lost 6, with 19 bases in between. The CDR3 protein is CSVESVRLGQAGELFF. The covered CDR3 bases are TGCAGCGTTGAATCTGTAAGGCTTGGGCAGGCCGGGGAG.

With respect to this clone: The CDR3 extends 3 residues past the end of the read, so its final part is completed from the germline J gene. The chain carries TRBV6-2 or TRBV6-3 and TRBJ2-6, with no clear D. V was cut by 3 bases and J by 4 bases, with 10 bases left in between. The germline V gene has CDR1 MNHEY and CDR2 SVGEGT. The length of the CDR3 is 15 residues. The CDR3 DNA, read in part, is TGTGCCAGCAGTTATAGGGCTATAGGGGCCAACGTC. Its translation: CASSYRAIGANV. The entire CDR3 is CASSYRAIGANVLTF.

Note on this clone: The read halts 3 residues ahead of the CDR3 end, with the missing end drawn from the germline J gene. The chain uses TRBV18 and TRBJ1-5; TRBD1 agrees at 10 bases. The trim removed 3 bases at V and 6 bases at J, leaving 5 bases unmatched. This CDR3 is built from 15 residues. Looked up from germline, CDR1 is KGHSH and CDR2 is LQKENI. The DNA read from the CDR3 is TGTGCCAGCTCACCGACAGGGGGCGTAGGTCAGCCC. Its translation is CASSPTGGVGQP. The CDR3 in its entirety is CASSPTGGVGQPQHF.

Note on this clone: The CDR3 goes on 3 residues after the read ends, and that part is filled in from the germline J gene. The gene calls are TRBV20-1 and TRBJ2-5, with 10 bases identical to TRBD2. The CDR3 has 15 residues. V dropped 1 base and J dropped 3; count of bases not matched to a gene: 5. Germline lookup yields CDR1 DFQATT and CDR2 SNEGSKA (reference sequence). CDR3 DNA, as far as it was read: TGCAGTGCTAGAGTAGGTAGCGGGGGGAAAGAGACC. It codes for CSARVGSGGKET. The entire CDR3 protein is CSARVGSGGKETQYF.

Notes on this clone: The CDR3 is cut off 3 residues early in the read; its end comes from the germline J gene. The chain carries TRBV5-6 and TRBJ2-7; 8 nucleotides agree with TRBD2. Germline CDR1 SGHDT, CDR2 YYEEEE. Trimming cost V 4 bases and J 1 base; bases outside gene matches: 7. CDR3 length: 15 amino acids. The DNA read from the CDR3 is TGTGCCAGCAGCACGACTAGCGCAATATCCTACGAG. Amino acid sequence: CASSTTSAISYE. The complete CDR3 reads CASSTTSAISYEQYF.

Concerning this clone: The CDR3 end lies 3 residues beyond the end of the read and is filled in from the germline J gene. This chain joins TRBV5-6 and TRBJ2-3; TRBD1 is a possible D gene (8 bases). Germline V CDR1 and CDR2: SGHDT, YYEEEE. The CDR3 has 15 residues. V was trimmed by 4 bases and J by 5 bases, leaving 17 bases between them. The DNA read from the CDR3 is TGTGCCAGCAGCCCGAACAGGGGGGGGCGAGATACG. It translates to CASSPNRGGRDT. The CDR3 in full is CASSPNRGGRDTQYF.

In the case of this clone: The read ends 3 residues shy of where the CDR3 ends; the end is completed using the germline J gene. This sequence joins TRBV5-6 and TRBJ2-3; D is perhaps TRBD1 or TRBD2 (5 bases each). Trimming took off 4 bases at V and 5 bases at J, with 14 bases between the two ends. The CDR3 is 14 amino acids. Per the germline V gene, CDR1 is SGHDT and CDR2 is YYEEEE. CDR3 in amino acids: CASSRRGVGDTQYF. The covered CDR3 bases are TGTGCCAGCAGCCGCAGAGGGGTCGGAGATACG.

The sequenced part of the CDR3 DNA is TGTGCCAGCAGCGTAAGAGCGGTAGTGACAGATACG. It is translated as CASSVRAVVTDT. The entire CDR3 reads CASSVRAVVTDTQYF. The genes are TRBV6-2 or TRBV6-3 and TRBJ2-3; tentative D call: TRBD2 (5 bases). The CDR3 end lies 3 residues beyond the end of the read and is filled in from the germline J gene. CDR3 length equals 15 residues. Germline loops: CDR1 MNHEY, CDR2 SVGEGT. V dropped 6 bases and J dropped 3 bases, with 16 bases sitting between them.

Concerning this clone itself: The CDR3 is cut off 3 residues early in the read; its end comes from the germline J gene. The rearrangement joins TRBV5-1 to TRBJ1-4; D remains unclear. The CDR3 loop spans 19 amino acids. CDR1 is SGHRS, CDR2 YFSETQ, per germline. The CDR3 DNA, read in part, is TGCGCCAGCAGCTTGGGGACTTTTGTGGTCGGGGAACTAAATTCACCA. Amino acids: CASSLGTFVVGELNSP. The full CDR3 sequence reads CASSLGTFVVGELNSPLFF.

In the case of this clone: The sequence runs out 3 residues before the end of the CDR3; the remainder is reconstructed from the germline J gene. The rearrangement joins TRBV5-1 to TRBJ1-3; D is unresolved. CDR1 is SGHRS and CDR2 is YFSETQ in the germline V gene. This CDR3 spans 16 amino acids. Trimming pared 0 bases from V and 0 bases from J, leaving 10 bases between. CDR3 bases read: TGCGCCAGCAGCTTGGCGTCTTCCCTCTCTGGAAACACC. It is translated as CASSLASSLSGNT. The full CDR3 reads CASSLASSLSGNTIYF.

With respect to this clone: The read terminates 3 residues ahead of where the CDR3 ends, so the germline J gene completes it. The chain employs TRBV29-1 and TRBJ2-1, with D hard to call. V was clipped by 4 bases and J by 1 base, with 8 bases between them. CDR3 size: 13 residues. Germline CDR1 and CDR2: SQVTM and ANQGSEA. CDR3 residues: CSVVSVSYNEQFF. Incomplete CDR3 DNA: TGCAGCGTTGTATCGGTTTCCTACAATGAG.

As concerns this clone: The read halts 3 residues ahead of the CDR3 end, with the missing end drawn from the germline J gene. The chain carries TRBV10-3 and TRBJ1-6; no firm D call. Germline V gene sequence: CDR1 ENHRY, CDR2 SYGVKD. Trimming removed 4 bases from V and 0 bases from J, with 13 bases in between. There are 17 residues in the CDR3. This CDR3 is CAISAGEGRSYNSPLHF. The sequenced part of the CDR3 DNA is TGTGCCATCAGTGCCGGGGAGGGCCGCTCCTATAATTCACCC.

Turning to this clone: The read finishes 3 residues shy of the CDR3 end, and the germline J gene is used to complete it. The rearrangement links TRBV7-9 to TRBJ2-1; 10 nucleotides align to TRBD2. The V gene end was trimmed by 5 bases and the J gene end by 9 bases; junction bases not matched to a gene: 7. CDR1 and CDR2 from the germline V gene are SEHNR and FQNEAQ (reference sequence). CDR3 length: 14 amino acids. Partial CDR3 DNA: TGTGCCAGCAGCGTTGGGACTAGCGATGTTGAG. Amino acids: CASSVGTSDVE. The entire CDR3 protein is CASSVGTSDVEQFF.

About this clone itself: Coverage ceases 3 residues before the CDR3 finishes, and the germline J gene fills in the end. This chain links TRBV7-9 with TRBJ2-3; 10 nucleotides line up with TRBD1. Germline CDR1 is SEHNR and CDR2 is FQNEAQ (reference sequence). The CDR3 is made up of 15 amino acids. V lost 5 bases and J lost 4; bases outside the gene matches: 6. CDR3 sequence: CASSTRDRGPDTQYF. CDR3 DNA (partial): TGTGCCAGCAGCACCCGGGACAGGGGCCCAGATACG.

Concerning this clone itself: The CDR3 end falls 3 residues outside the read, so it is completed with the germline J gene. This chain connects TRBV18 to TRBJ1-5; D may be TRBD1 (6 bases). Trimming took 5 bases from V and 3 from J, leaving 14 bases between them. Per germline, CDR1 KGHSH and CDR2 LQKENI. CDR3 size: 15 residues. The sequenced CDR3 bases are TGTGCCAGCTCAACGCGGCAGGGGTCCAATCAGCCC. It specifies CASSTRQGSNQP. From start to end, the CDR3 is CASSTRQGSNQPQHF. Full variable domain (rest looked up from reference TRBV18 and TRBJ1-5): NAGVMQNPRHLVRRRGQEARLRCSPMKGHSHVYWYRQLPEEGLKFMVYLQKENIIDESGMPKERFSAEFPKEGPSILRIQQVVRGDSAAYFCASSTRQGSNQPQHFGDGTRLSIL.

A word on this clone: The observed sequence ends 3 residues before the CDR3 terminus, with the missing tail filled in from the germline J gene. The chain is built from TRBV30 and TRBJ2-1; D possibly corresponds to TRBD1 (6 bases). Germline CDR1 is GTSNPN and CDR2 is SVGIG (reference sequence). There are 12 residues in the CDR3. V was cut by 7 bases and J by 7 bases, with 14 bases left in between. CDR3 DNA (partial): TGTGCCTCCGACTTCAGGGGTAATGAG. Its translation is CASDFRGNE. The complete CDR3 reads CASDFRGNEQFF. The complete variable domain, with remaining parts taken from reference TRBV30 and TRBJ2-1, reads SQTIHQWPATLVQPVGSPLSLECTVEGTSNPNLYWYRQAAGRGLQLLFYSVGIGQISSEVPQNLSASRPQDRQFILSSKKLLLSDSGFYLCASDFRGNEQFFGPGTRLTVL.

As for this clone: The read is 3 residues too short to cover the CDR3 end, so that end is filled in from the germline J gene. The chain links TRBV10-3 to TRBJ2-3, with D possibly TRBD1 on 6 matching bases. This CDR3 spans 13 amino acids. V lost 8 bases and J 2 bases, leaving 11 bases between the germline ends. Germline assignment: CDR1 ENHRY and CDR2 SYGVKD. Incomplete CDR3 DNA: TGTGCCATCGTCAGGGGTAACACAGATACG. It is translated as CAIVRGNTDT. The CDR3 in its entirety is CAIVRGNTDTQYF.

The CDR3 protein is CSGHNLGGGSEAFF. Incomplete CDR3 DNA: TGCAGTGGCCACAACCTCGGGGGGGGGTCTGAA. The V and J genes are TRBV20-1 and TRBJ1-1; TRBD1 is a possible D gene (5 bases). The read ends 3 residues shy of where the CDR3 ends; the end is completed using the germline J gene. The CDR3 is 14 amino acids. V gave up 7 bases and J gave up 6 bases, with 21 bases separating them. Germline V CDR1 and CDR2: DFQATT, SNEGSKA (reference sequence).

Of note for this clone: The read is 3 residues too short to cover the CDR3 end, so that end is filled in from the germline J gene. J is TRBJ2-3 and V is TRBV19, with 10 nucleotides matching TRBD2. J was trimmed by 5 bases and V by 6 bases; bases with no gene match: 8. The CDR3 is 15 amino acids. Germline lookup yields CDR1 LNHDA and CDR2 SQIVND (reference sequence). This chain's CDR3 is CASSGTSVTKDTQYF. CDR3 DNA, as far as it was read: TGTGCCAGTAGCGGGACTAGCGTGACGAAAGATACG.

Notes on this clone: The observed sequence ends 3 residues before the CDR3 terminus, with the missing tail filled in from the germline J gene. This chain joins TRBV4-1 and TRBJ2-2; TRBD1 is a possible D gene (5 bases). The CDR3 spans 13 residues. V lost 4 bases, J lost 8 bases, and 11 bases lay in between. Per germline, CDR1 MGHRA and CDR2 YSYEKL. The chain's CDR3 is CASSPQTAGELFF. The CDR3 DNA, read in part, is TGCGCCAGCAGCCCTCAGACAGCGGGGGAG.

As concerns this clone: The sequence runs out 3 residues before the end of the CDR3; the remainder is reconstructed from the germline J gene. The chain couples TRBV13 to TRBJ1-5; a possible D gene is TRBD1 (6 bases). V shed 2 bases and J shed 4 bases, with 6 bases lying between them. CDR1 is PRHDT, CDR2 FYEKMQ, per germline (reference sequence). The CDR3 is 13 amino acids. CDR3 sequence reads: CASSLQGNQPQHF. The CDR3 DNA, read in part, is TGTGCCAGCAGCTTACAGGGGAATCAGCCC.

In the case of this clone: The read ends 3 residues before the CDR3 terminus; that terminus is restored from the germline J gene. This sequence joins TRBV2 and TRBJ1-6; D perhaps matches TRBD1 (5 bases). Trimming took off 6 bases at V and 9 bases at J, with 9 bases between the two ends. The CDR3 is 12 amino acids. Per germline, CDR1 SNHLY and CDR2 FYNNEI. The CDR3 bases that were read are TGTGCCAGCAGGGACGACAGTTCACCC. Its translation: CASRDDSSP. In full, the CDR3 reads CASRDDSSPLHF.